These 14 T cell receptor beta chains originate from one sample sequenced in a study of Ad26.COV2.S vaccination and SARS-CoV-2 variants. Method: immunoSEQ multiplex PCR; TCRdb's copy keeps in-frame clones and lacks some. The sample holds about 400,000 clones; over 75% are singletons and the top ten take approximately 4%. The sample's treatment: 15 to 20 received Ad26.COV2.S at low or high dose, single or two shots; about five received placebo; per-sample allocation not given. Material that was analyzed had been drawn on day 63 after the first vaccine or placebo injection. This sample comprised peripheral blood, obtained in a trial of Ad26.COV2.S vaccine versus placebo. Receptor source: a person aged 18-60 years who received the Ad26.COV2.S COVID-19 vaccine or a placebo.

This chain connects TRBV7-6 to TRBJ2-5; D gene uncertain. Germline assignment: CDR1 SGHVS and CDR2 FNYEAQ. Trimming took off 2 bases at V and 1 base at J, with 8 bases between the two ends. CDR3 length: 14 amino acids. In DNA, the CDR3 is TGTGCCAGCAGCTTAAAGGTTCTCCAAGAGACCCAGTACTTC. It yields the protein CASSLKVLQETQYF.

This clone was detected only once. The gene calls are TRBV7-8 and TRBJ2-7, with 7 bases aligning to TRBD1. CDR3 size: 16 residues. Germline V CDR1 and CDR2: SGHVS, FQNEAQ. V lost 3 bases, J lost 7 bases, and 15 bases stayed unmatched. CDR3 coding DNA: TGTGCCAGCAGCTTGCAGTTCGGACAGGCTCTCGGAGAGCAGTACTTC. Encoded protein: CASSLQFGQALGEQYF.

This clone was recorded only once. The genes are TRBV15 and TRBJ1-1, with D uncertain. The V end lost 0 bases, the J end lost 4 bases, and 12 bases lay between the germline ends. Germline-derived CDR1 and CDR2 are LNHNV and YYDKDF (reference sequence). CDR3 length equals 15 residues. The CDR3 reads CATSRDRYEGTEAFF. The CDR3 DNA follows: TGTGCCACCAGCAGAGATAGGTACGAGGGCACTGAAGCTTTCTTT.

J is TRBJ1-2 and V is TRBV4-1; TRBD1 is a possible D gene (6 bases). Looked up from germline, CDR1 is MGHRA and CDR2 is YSYEKL. Trimming removed 0 bases at V and 4 bases at J, with 12 bases between. CDR3 length equals 15 residues. CDR3 coding DNA: TGCGCCAGCAGCCAAGAACCCCAGGGGACCTATGGCTACACCTTC. Translating gives CASSQEPQGTYGYTF.

The V call is TRBV9, the J call TRBJ2-2; unclear D gene. The CDR3 is 13 amino acids. Trimming cost V 4 bases and J 6 bases, with 10 bases left between them. The germline CDR1 and CDR2 sequences are SGDLS and YYNGEE. CDR3 sequence reads: CASSQRGAGELFF. The CDR3 DNA reads TGTGCCAGCAGCCAACGCGGCGCCGGGGAGCTGTTTTTT. Full variable domain (missing parts from reference TRBV9 and TRBJ2-2): DSGVTQTPKHLITATGQRVTLRCSPRSGDLSVYWYQQSLDQGLQFLIQYYNGEERAKGNILERFSAQQFPDLHSELNLSSLELGDSALYFCASSQRGAGELFFGEGSRLTVL.

Regarding this clone: The same CDR3 is also encoded by other DNA sequences in this sample. The rearrangement links TRBV11-2 to TRBJ1-2; no firm D call. Deletions cut 0 bases from V and 8 bases from J, with 10 bases between. Germline assignment: CDR1 SGHAT and CDR2 FQNNGV. There are 13 residues in the CDR3. CDR3: CASSLDPSGGYTF. In DNA form, the CDR3 reads TGTGCCAGCAGCTTAGATCCCTCGGGGGGCTACACCTTC.

About this clone itself: The identical CDR3 is also encoded by other nucleotide sequences in the sample. The chain links TRBV19 to TRBJ1-5; TRBD1 agrees at 9 bases. This CDR3 is built from 14 residues. Germline V gives CDR1 LNHDA, CDR2 SQIVND (reference sequence). Losses at the gene ends were 4 bases for V and 6 bases for J; bases not matched to a gene: 4. CDR3 in DNA: TGTGCCAGTAGTACTACAGGGGGCTTTCAGCCCCAGCATTTT. Protein product: CASSTTGGFQPQHF.

The chain couples TRBV19 to TRBJ1-5; no clear D. V was trimmed by 9 bases and J by 2 bases, leaving 14 bases between them. Germline CDR1 is LNHDA and CDR2 is SQIVND (reference sequence). The CDR3 has 14 amino acids. The CDR3 region is CASDGDSRNQPQHF. The CDR3 region has the DNA TGTGCCAGCGACGGGGATTCGCGCAATCAGCCCCAGCATTTT.

The gene calls are TRBV30 and TRBJ1-1; D is possibly TRBD1 (6 bases). Trimming cost V 3 bases and J 3 bases, with 11 bases left between them. This CDR3 region has 13 residues. Germline loops: CDR1 GTSNPN, CDR2 SVGIG (reference sequence). In nucleotides, the CDR3 is TGTGCCTGGAGCGAGGGACACGACACTGAAGCTTTCTTT. It encodes CAWSEGHDTEAFF.

DNA of the CDR3: TGTGCCAGCAGCAAACTAGGAAGCTATGGCTACACCTTC. It translates to CASSKLGSYGYTF. The rearrangement joins TRBV7-2 to TRBJ1-2; no definite D call. Trimming pared 5 bases from V and 4 bases from J, leaving 11 bases between. This CDR3 spans 13 amino acids. The germline gives CDR1 SGHTA, CDR2 FQGNSA.

This clone was counted a few times. J is TRBJ1-4 and V is TRBV11-2, with 8 bases matching TRBD1. CDR1 SGHAT and CDR2 FQNNGV come from the germline V gene. This CDR3 has 15 amino acids. The trim removed 5 bases at V and 4 bases at J, leaving 6 bases unmatched. CDR3 protein: CASSPGTGSNEKLFF. DNA for the CDR3: TGTGCCAGCAGCCCCGGGACAGGCAGTAATGAAAAACTGTTTTTT.

CDR3 protein: CASSPRTGGLNTGELFF. The CDR3 bases are TGTGCCAGCAGCCCAAGGACAGGGGGCTTAAACACCGGGGAGCTGTTTTTT. This sequence joins TRBV7-3 and TRBJ2-2, with TRBD1 matching 11 bases. The CDR3 has 17 amino acids. V dropped 5 bases and J dropped 2; count of bases not matched to a gene: 7. Per the germline V gene, CDR1 is SGHTA and CDR2 is FQGTGA.

The V and J genes are TRBV5-6 and TRBJ1-1; D is unresolved. Germline-derived CDR1 and CDR2 are SGHDT and YYEEEE. This CDR3 comprises 14 residues. V shed 2 bases and J shed 0 bases, with 8 bases lying between them. As DNA, the CDR3 is TGTGCCAGCAGCTTTATATCCATGAACACTGAAGCTTTCTTT. Protein product: CASSFISMNTEAFF.

The chain links TRBV7-9 to TRBJ1-3; possible D gene TRBD1, 6 bases. Trimming removed 6 bases from V and 3 bases from J, with 9 bases in between. Germline V gene data show CDR1 as SEHNR and CDR2 as FQNEAQ (reference sequence). CDR3 length: 13 residues. CDR3 sequence: CASSRTDGNTIYF. The CDR3 DNA reads TGTGCCAGCAGTAGGACAGATGGAAACACCATATATTTT.